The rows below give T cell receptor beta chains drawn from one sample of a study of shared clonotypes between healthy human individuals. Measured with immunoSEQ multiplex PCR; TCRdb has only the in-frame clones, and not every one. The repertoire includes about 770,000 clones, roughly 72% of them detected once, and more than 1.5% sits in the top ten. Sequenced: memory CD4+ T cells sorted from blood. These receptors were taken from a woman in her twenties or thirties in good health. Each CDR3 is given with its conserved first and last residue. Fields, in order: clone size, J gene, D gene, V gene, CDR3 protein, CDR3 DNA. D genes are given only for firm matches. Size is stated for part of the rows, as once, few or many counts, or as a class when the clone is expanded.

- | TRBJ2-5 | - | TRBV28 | CASTLDRRQETQYF | TGTGCCAGCACCCTCGACAGGCGCCAAGAGACCCAGTACTTC
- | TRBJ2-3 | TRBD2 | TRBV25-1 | CASSEPGLAGDTQYF | TGTGCCAGCAGTGAACCGGGACTAGCGGGAGATACGCAGTATTTT
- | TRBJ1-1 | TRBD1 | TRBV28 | CASSPTQGRTEAFF | TGTGCCAGCAGTCCAACACAGGGGCGGACTGAAGCTTTCTTT
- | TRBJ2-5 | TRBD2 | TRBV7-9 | CASSSRTAGGETQYF | TGTGCCAGCAGCTCGCGTACGGCGGGAGGGGAGACCCAGTACTTC
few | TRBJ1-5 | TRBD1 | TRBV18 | CASSFDRDYQPQHF | TGTGCCAGCTCCTTTGACAGGGACTATCAGCCCCAGCATTTT
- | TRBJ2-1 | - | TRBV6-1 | CASLRTRGEEQFF | TGTGCCAGCCTTAGGACCCGGGGAGAGGAGCAGTTCTTC
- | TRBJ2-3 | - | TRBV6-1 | CASSEATLYNPDTQYF | TGTGCCAGCAGTGAAGCAACCCTATACAACCCAGATACGCAGTATTTT
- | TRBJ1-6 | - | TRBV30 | CAWSVNSPLHF | TGTGCCTGGAGTGTTAATTCACCCCTCCACTTT
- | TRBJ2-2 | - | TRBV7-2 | CASSLGTFGTGELFF | TGTGCCAGCAGCTTAGGGACCTTCGGGACCGGGGAGCTGTTTTTT
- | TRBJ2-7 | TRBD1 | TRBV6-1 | CASSTGTGPFYEQYF | TGTGCCAGCAGTACCGGGACAGGTCCTTTCTACGAGCAGTACTTC
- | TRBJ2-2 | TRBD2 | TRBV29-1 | CSVIGTSGRFPGELFF | TGCAGCGTTATCGGGACTAGCGGGAGATTTCCCGGGGAGCTGTTTTTT
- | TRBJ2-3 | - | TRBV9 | CASRDRDTDTQYF | TGTGCCAGTAGGGACCGAGACACAGATACGCAGTATTTT
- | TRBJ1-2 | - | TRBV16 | CASSQSNLANYGYTF | TGTGCCAGCAGCCAATCGAACTTAGCTAACTATGGCTACACCTTC
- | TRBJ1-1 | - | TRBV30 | CAWSVGGITEAFF | TGTGCCTGGAGTGTAGGGGGTATCACTGAAGCTTTCTTT
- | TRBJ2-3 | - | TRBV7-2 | CASSQRAGTTLDTQYF | TGTGCCAGCAGCCAGCGTGCAGGGACAACTTTAGATACGCAGTATTTT
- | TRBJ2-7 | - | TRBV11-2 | CASSGTRRSYEQYF | TGTGCCAGCAGCGGGACTCGACGCTCCTACGAGCAGTACTTC
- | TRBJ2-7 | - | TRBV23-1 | CANEGYEQYF | TGCGCCAACGAAGGCTACGAGCAGTACTTC
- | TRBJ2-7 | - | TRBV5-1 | CASSLVGASYEQYF | TGCGCCAGCAGCTTGGTAGGTGCCTCCTACGAGCAGTACTTC
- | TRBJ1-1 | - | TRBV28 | CASSEGFEAFF | TGTGCCAGCAGTGAGGGTTTTGAAGCTTTCTTT
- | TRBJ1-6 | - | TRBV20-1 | CSAMGDSPLHF | TGCAGTGCTATGGGGGATTCACCCCTCCACTTT
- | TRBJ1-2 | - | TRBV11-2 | CASSFQRTANYGYTF | TGTGCCAGCAGCTTCCAGCGGACGGCTAACTATGGCTACACCTTC
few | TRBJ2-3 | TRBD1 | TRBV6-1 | CASSEPGQGSPDTQYF | TGTGCCAGCAGTGAGCCGGGACAGGGGTCCCCAGATACGCAGTATTTT
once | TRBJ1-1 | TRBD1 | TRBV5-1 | CASSLWGTGKMNTEAFF | TGCGCCAGCAGCTTGTGGGGGACAGGGAAAATGAACACTGAAGCTTTCTTT
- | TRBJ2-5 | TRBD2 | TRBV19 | CASSRGAAGEETQYF | TGCGCCAGTAGTCGCGGGGCAGCGGGAGAAGAGACCCAGTACTTC
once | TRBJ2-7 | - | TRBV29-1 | CSVEDAEAYEQYF | TGCAGCGTTGAAGACGCCGAGGCCTACGAGCAGTACTTC
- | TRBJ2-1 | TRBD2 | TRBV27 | CASSWASGTVHEQFF | TGTGCCAGCAGTTGGGCTAGCGGGACCGTCCATGAGCAGTTCTTC
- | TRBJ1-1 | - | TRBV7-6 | CASSPSYRATEAFF | TGTGCCAGCAGCCCCTCCTACAGGGCTACTGAAGCTTTCTTT
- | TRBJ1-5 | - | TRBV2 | CASSETPRVQPQHF | TGTGCCAGCAGTGAAACTCCACGGGTTCAGCCCCAGCATTTT
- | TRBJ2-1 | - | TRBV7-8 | CASSSRVVGYNEQFF | TGTGCCAGCAGCTCTAGGGTAGTTGGCTACAATGAGCAGTTCTTC
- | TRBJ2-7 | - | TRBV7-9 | CASSLDPPYEQYF | TGTGCCAGCAGCTTAGATCCACCGTACGAGCAGTACTTC
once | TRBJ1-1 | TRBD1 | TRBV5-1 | CASSTRQGARTEAFF | TGCGCCAGCAGCACTCGCCAGGGGGCGCGAACTGAAGCTTTCTTT
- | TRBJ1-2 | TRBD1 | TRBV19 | CASSIVAGQGGNYGYTF | TGTGCCAGTAGTATAGTGGCTGGACAGGGGGGCAACTATGGCTACACCTTC
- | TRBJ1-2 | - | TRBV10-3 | CAISESYPGQSYGYTF | TGTGCCATCAGTGAGTCGTACCCTGGACAGTCCTATGGCTACACCTTC
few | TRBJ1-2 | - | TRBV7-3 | CASSPGQLRADGYTF | TGTGCCAGCAGCCCCGGACAACTTCGGGCCGATGGCTACACCTTC
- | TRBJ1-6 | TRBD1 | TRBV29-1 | CSVRTGDSYNSPLHF | TGCAGCGTGCGGACAGGTGACTCCTATAATTCACCCCTCCACTTT
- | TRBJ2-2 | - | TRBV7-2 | CASSSRTRVYTGELFF | TGTGCCAGCAGCTCCCGCACTAGAGTGTACACCGGGGAGCTGTTTTTT